This TCR beta chain was obtained from a study of OX40 agonist ivuxolimab in advanced cancers. Generated by immunoSEQ multiplex PCR, the TCRdb table keeps only in-frame clones and is missing some. The sample holds 77,000 or so clones, roughly 90% seen once. The V end was cut by 5 bases, the J end by 5 bases, with 12 bases between. This CDR3 comprises 12 residues. CDR1 is GTSNPN and CDR2 is SVGIG in the germline V gene (reference sequence). The J gene is TRBJ2-5, the V gene TRBV30; D is undetermined. The sequence was obtained from an adult with an advanced solid tumor such as melanoma, head and neck, liver or kidney cancer. Specimen: CD4+ or CD8+ T cells sorted from blood, collected in a trial of the OX40 agonist ivuxolimab. The CDR3 here is CAWGPLAETQYF. CDR3 sequence (DNA): TGTGCCTGGGGACCACTCGCGGAGACCCAGTACTTC. Supplemented by reference TRBV30 and TRBJ2-5, the full variable domain reads SQTIHQWPATLVQPVGSPLSLECTVEGTSNPNLYWYRQAAGRGLQLLFYSVGIGQISSEVPQNLSASRPQDRQFILSSKKLLLSDSGFYLCAWGPLAETQYFGPGTRLLVL.